The rows below give T cell receptor beta chains drawn from one sample of a study of T cells in Graves' hyperthyroidism and ophthalmopathy. MiXCR, run by TCRdb on the multiplex PCR reads, gives a single entry per CDR3 protein. The sample lists approximately 640,000 distinct CDR3 sequences, 15% to 20% occurring once. Sample: blood. Receptor source: a man between 45 and 60 years old with Graves' hyperthyroidism. CDR3s include the opening cysteine and the closing phenylalanine or tryptophan.

len	v_gene	CDR3aa
13	TRBV28	CASSSRIDYEQYF
14	TRBV6-1	CASSYDYSNQPQHF
13	TRBV12-3/TRBV12-4	CASSLRQGGEQYF
13	TRBV11-3	CASSLAPGREQYF
15	TRBV15	CATPGAISSYNEQFF
16	TRBV5-6	CASSLDPGGVYNEQFF
13	TRBV7-9	CASRTQDSYEQYF
14	TRBV19	CASSLTGGIGELFF
16	TRBV5-1	CASSVPGLAGSNEQFF
15	TRBV2	CASSEGRTSYNEQFF
16	TRBV13	CASSSSRGDSNQPQHF
15	TRBV5-6	CASSSTGGFQETQYF
15	TRBV7-3	CASSSIPDTKGEQFF
14	TRBV27	CASSLYGVFYEQYF
15	TRBV20-1	CSAGQGSSSGNTIYF
14	TRBV7-6	CASSLQQGYTEAFF
15	TRBV10-3	CATKALQRNTGELFF
17	TRBV27	CASSPRTSGNPYNEQFF
15	TRBV6-2/TRBV6-3	CASNLGTPSTDTQYF
17	TRBV10-2	CASSDYTDSLANYGYTF
14	TRBV27	CASSFRGDPSEAFF
13	TRBV18	CASSPGIREKLFF
14	TRBV18	CASSPPEIFNGYTF
15	TRBV15	CATSRDHTITGELFF
15	TRBV6-1	CASSPNPLSNYGYTF
15	TRBV6-1	CASSGDRAHQETQYF
15	TRBV2	CASSVLADPSYEQYF
21	TRBV10-3	CAISEPLPQAGGGPMNTEAFF
14	TRBV29-1	CSVPWTGNNYGYTF
15	TRBV12-3/TRBV12-4	CASSEKGQGGYEQYF